The 4 T cell receptor beta chains presented below share a single source sample, sequenced in a study of blood T cell repertoires in COVID-19. Sequenced by immunoSEQ multiplex PCR; TCRdb stores in-frame clones only, minus some. The profile shows hundreds of thousands of clones, 80% to 90% of them singletons. The sequencing input was peripheral blood. All receptors come from a man between 40 and 49 years old with acute or convalescent COVID-19.

The J gene is TRBJ1-2, the V gene TRBV5-4; 12 bases map to TRBD1. The V segment lost 5 bases and the J segment 9 bases; nucleotides outside the gene matches: 8. This CDR3 contains 14 residues. CDR1 is SGHNT and CDR2 is YYREEE in the germline V gene (reference sequence). This CDR3 reads CASRKGTGGRSYTF. In DNA, the CDR3 is TGTGCCAGCAGAAAAGGGACAGGGGGCAGGAGCTACACCTTC.

The V gene is TRBV5-1, the J gene TRBJ1-6; D is ambiguous. This CDR3 has 16 residues. Trimming removed 4 bases at V and 4 bases at J, with 15 bases between. Germline CDR1 reads SGHRS; CDR2 reads YFSETQ. This chain's CDR3 is CASSPGIYDYNSPLHF. The DNA of the CDR3 is TGCGCCAGCAGCCCGGGGATTTACGATTATAATTCACCCCTCCACTTT.

V is TRBV2 and J is TRBJ1-2; possibly TRBD1 for D (5 bases). From germline, CDR1 is SNHLY and CDR2 FYNNEI. V lost 5 bases, J lost 6 bases, and 16 bases lay in between. This CDR3 is built from 14 residues. The CDR3 loop is CASSTLSGGNGYTF. DNA for the CDR3: TGTGCCAGCAGTACCCTCTCCGGGGGTAATGGCTACACCTTC.

This chain connects TRBV27 to TRBJ1-1; possibly TRBD1 for D (5 bases). Trimming cost V 0 bases and J 5 bases, with 10 bases left between them. This CDR3 comprises 14 residues. Germline V CDR1 and CDR2: MNHEY, SMNVEV (reference sequence). The CDR3: CASSLSDGGTEAFF. CDR3 coding DNA: TGTGCCAGCAGTTTATCTGATGGGGGGACTGAAGCTTTCTTT.